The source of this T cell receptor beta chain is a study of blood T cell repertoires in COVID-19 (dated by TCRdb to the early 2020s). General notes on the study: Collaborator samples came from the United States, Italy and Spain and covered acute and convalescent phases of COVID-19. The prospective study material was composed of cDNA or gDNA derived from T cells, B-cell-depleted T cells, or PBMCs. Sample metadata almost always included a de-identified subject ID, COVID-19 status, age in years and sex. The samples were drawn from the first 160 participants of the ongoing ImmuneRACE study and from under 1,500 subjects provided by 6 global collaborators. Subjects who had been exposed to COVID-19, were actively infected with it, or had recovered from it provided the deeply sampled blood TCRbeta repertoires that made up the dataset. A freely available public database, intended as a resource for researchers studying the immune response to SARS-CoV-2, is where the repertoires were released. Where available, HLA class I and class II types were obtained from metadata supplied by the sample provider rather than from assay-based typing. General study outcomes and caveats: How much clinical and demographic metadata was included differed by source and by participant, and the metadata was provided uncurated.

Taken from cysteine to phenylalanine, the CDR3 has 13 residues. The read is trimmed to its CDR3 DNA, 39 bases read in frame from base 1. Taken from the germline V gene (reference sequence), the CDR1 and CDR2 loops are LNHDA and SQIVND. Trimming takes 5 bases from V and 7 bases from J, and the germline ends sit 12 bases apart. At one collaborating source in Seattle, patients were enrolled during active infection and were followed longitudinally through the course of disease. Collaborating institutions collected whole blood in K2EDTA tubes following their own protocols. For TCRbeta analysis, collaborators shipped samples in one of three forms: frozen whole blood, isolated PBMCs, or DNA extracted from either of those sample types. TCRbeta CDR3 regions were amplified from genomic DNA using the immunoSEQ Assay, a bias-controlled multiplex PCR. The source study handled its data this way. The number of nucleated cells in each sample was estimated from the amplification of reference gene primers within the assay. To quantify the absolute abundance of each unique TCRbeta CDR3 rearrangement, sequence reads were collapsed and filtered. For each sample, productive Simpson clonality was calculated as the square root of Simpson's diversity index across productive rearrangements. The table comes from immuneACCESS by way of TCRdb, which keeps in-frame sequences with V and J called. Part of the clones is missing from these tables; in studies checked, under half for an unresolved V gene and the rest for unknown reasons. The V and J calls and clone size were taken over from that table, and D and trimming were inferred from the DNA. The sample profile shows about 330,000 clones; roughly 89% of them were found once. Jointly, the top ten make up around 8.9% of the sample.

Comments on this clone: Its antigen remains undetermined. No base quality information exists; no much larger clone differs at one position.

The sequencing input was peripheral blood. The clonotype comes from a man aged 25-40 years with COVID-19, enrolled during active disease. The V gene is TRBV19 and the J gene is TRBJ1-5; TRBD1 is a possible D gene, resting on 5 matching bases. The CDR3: CASSFPGLQPQHF. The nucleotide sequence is TGTGCCAGTAGTTTCCCGGGACTGCAGCCCCAGCATTTT. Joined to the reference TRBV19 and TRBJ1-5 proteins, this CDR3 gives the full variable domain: DGGITQSPKYLFRKEGQNVTLSCEQNLNHDAMYWYRQDPGQGLRLIYYSQIVNDFQKGDIAEGYSVSREKKESFPLTVTSAQKNPTAFYLCASSFPGLQPQHFGDGTRLSIL.